These 6 T cell receptor delta chains originate from one sample sequenced in a study of gamma-delta T cells after stem cell transplantation. TCRdb fed the RT-PCR reads to CATT. The sample has some 1,400 delta-chain clones; 2.2% are singletons. The source material was gamma-delta T cells. These receptors came from a human donor. It is not recorded whose cells these are; they may come from a transplant donor.

In this sample, this clone is medium-sized. The chain is built from TRDV1 and TRDJ1; 11 positions match TRDD3. The V gene's germline CDR1 is TSWWSYY and CDR2 QGS. This CDR3 comprises 22 residues. Germline trimming cut 2 bases from V and 2 bases from J; bases unmatched to any gene: 22. The CDR3 coding sequence is TGTGCTCTTGGGGAAAGGGGCACCTTGTGGGGGATACGCGCATGGATTACCGATAAACTCATCTTT. The encoded protein is CALGERGTLWGIRAWITDKLIF.

Turning to this clone: Because the CDR3's place on the DNA is in doubt, the DNA is left out and the CDR3 is given as listed by TCRdb. The V and J genes are TRAV29/DV5 and TRDJ1; TRDD3, the table's D call, lacks a check against the DNA. The CDR3 adds up to 24 amino acids, both ends counted. Germline V gives CDR1 NSMFDY, CDR2 ISSIKDK. The CDR3 sequence: CSVLLCSKPCTELLGDTGADKLIF.

Notes on this clone: A far larger clone is just one base off, so this is likely a read error. V gene TRDV2 combines with J gene TRDJ1, with TRDD3 matching 9 bases. Unmatched junction bases numbered 10, after V lost 3 bases and J lost 6 bases. The CDR3 has 15 residues. The germline gives CDR1 GEAIGNYY, CDR2 EKD. The CDR3 DNA follows: TGTGCCTGTGACGAACTCTGGGGGATTAAAAATAAACTCATCTTT. Its translation: CACDELWGIKNKLIF.

This clone ranks as medium-sized. Other nucleotide sequences in the sample specify the same CDR3. The rearrangement joins TRDV1 to TRDJ2; 8 bases line up with TRDD3. Per germline, CDR1 TSWWSYY and CDR2 QGS. There are 19 residues in the CDR3. V dropped 3 bases and J dropped 8; count of bases not matched to a gene: 20. CDR3 in DNA: TGTGCTCTTGGGGAGCCATCCTCTGCCTGGGGATACAGGGCGGCACAACTCTTCTTT. This gives the protein CALGEPSSAWGYRAAQLFF.

A remark on this clone: With only one base between it and a far larger clone, this is likely a read error. This rearrangement joins TRDV2 to TRDJ3; weak D call: TRDD3 (6 bases). In germline, CDR1 is GEAIGNYY, CDR2 EKD. This CDR3 region has 18 residues. CDR3 in amino acids: CAYDTAGGISWDTRQMFF. CDR3 nucleotide sequence: TGTGCCTATGACACCGCCGGGGGAATATCCTGGGACACCCGACAGATGTTTTTC.

This clone was observed a few times. This is likely an artifact of a read error, given a far larger clone one base away. DNA for the CDR3: TGTGCCTGTGACACACTGGGGACCACCGCGGATAAACTCATCTTT. Its translation: CACDTLGTTADKLIF. This chain uses TRDV2 with TRDJ1; TRDD3 aligns across 7 bases. Germline trimming cut 1 base from V and 5 bases from J; bases unmatched to any gene: 9. Germline CDR1 and CDR2: GEAIGNYY and EKD. The CDR3 runs 15 residues.